This T cell receptor beta chain was profiled in a study of T-cell reconstitution after alpha-beta-depleted transplantation in children. This clonotype has ten or more counts. Unique molecular identifiers were incorporated when the TCRbeta library was constructed. A single record per CDR3 protein comes from TCRdb applying MiXCR to the PCR reads. Here the sample spans approximately 490,000 distinct CDR3 sequences, around 13% being singletons. In germline, CDR1 is SQVTM, CDR2 ANQGSEA. V shed 4 bases and J shed 2 bases, with 5 bases lying between them. The CDR3 loop spans 12 amino acids. Sequences were derived from PBMCs from the stem cell graft donor, sampled from the stem cell graft. The sequence was collected from a human donor who donated a stem cell graft to a child with combined immunodeficiency. The chain combines TRBV29-1 with TRBJ2-2; D remains ambiguous. CDR3 sequence: CSVVGNTGELFF. The DNA for the CDR3 is TGCAGCGTTGTCGGAAACACCGGGGAGCTGTTTTTT.